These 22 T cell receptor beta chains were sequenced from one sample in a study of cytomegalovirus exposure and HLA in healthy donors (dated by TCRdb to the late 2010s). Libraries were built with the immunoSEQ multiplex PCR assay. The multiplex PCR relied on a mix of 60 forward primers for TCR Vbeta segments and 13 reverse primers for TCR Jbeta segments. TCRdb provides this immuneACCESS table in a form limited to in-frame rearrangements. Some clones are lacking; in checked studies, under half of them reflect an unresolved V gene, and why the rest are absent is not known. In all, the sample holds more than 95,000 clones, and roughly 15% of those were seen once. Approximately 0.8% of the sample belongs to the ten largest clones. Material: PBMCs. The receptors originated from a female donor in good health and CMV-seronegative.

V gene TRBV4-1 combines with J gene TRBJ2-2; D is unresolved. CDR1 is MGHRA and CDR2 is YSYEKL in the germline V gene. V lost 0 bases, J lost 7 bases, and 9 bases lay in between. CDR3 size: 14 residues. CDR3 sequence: CASSQEPRIGELFF. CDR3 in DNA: TGCGCCAGCAGCCAAGAGCCCAGAATCGGGGAGCTGTTTTTT.

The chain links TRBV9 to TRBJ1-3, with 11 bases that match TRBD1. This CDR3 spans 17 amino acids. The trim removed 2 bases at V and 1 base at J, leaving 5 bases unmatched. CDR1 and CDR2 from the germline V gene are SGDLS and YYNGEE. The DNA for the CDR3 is TGTGCCAGCAGCGTCTCGGACAGGGGGCGATCTGGAAACACCATATATTTT. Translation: CASSVSDRGRSGNTIYF. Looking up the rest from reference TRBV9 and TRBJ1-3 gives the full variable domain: DSGVTQTPKHLITATGQRVTLRCSPRSGDLSVYWYQQSLDQGLQFLIQYYNGEERAKGNILERFSAQQFPDLHSELNLSSLELGDSALYFCASSVSDRGRSGNTIYFGEGSWLTVV.

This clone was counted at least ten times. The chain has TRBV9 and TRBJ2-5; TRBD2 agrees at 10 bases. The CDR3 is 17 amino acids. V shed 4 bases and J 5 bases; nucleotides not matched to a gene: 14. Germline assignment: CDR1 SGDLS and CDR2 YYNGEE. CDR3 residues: CASSLMGASGSGETQYF. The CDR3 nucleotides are TGTGCCAGCAGCTTAATGGGGGCTAGCGGGAGTGGGGAGACCCAGTACTTC.

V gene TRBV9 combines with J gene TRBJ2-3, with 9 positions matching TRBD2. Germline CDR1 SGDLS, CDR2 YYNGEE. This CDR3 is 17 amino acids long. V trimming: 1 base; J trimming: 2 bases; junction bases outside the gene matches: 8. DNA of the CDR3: TGTGCCAGCAGCGTACCCAAAAGCGGGGGGCCCACAGATACGCAGTATTTT. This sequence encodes CASSVPKSGGPTDTQYF.

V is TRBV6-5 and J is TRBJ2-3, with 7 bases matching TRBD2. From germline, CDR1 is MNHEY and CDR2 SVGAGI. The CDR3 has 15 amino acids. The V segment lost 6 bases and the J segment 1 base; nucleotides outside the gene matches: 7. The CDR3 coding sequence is TGTGCCAGCAGCCTATCTAGCGGCCGCACAGATACGCAGTATTTT. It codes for CASSLSSGRTDTQYF.

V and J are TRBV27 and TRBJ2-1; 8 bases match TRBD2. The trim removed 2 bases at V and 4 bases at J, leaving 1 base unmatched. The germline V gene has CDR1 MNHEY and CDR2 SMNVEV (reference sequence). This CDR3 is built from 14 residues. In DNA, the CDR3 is TGTGCCAGCAGTTTACGGGGGGGGTACAATGAGCAGTTCTTC. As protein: CASSLRGGYNEQFF.

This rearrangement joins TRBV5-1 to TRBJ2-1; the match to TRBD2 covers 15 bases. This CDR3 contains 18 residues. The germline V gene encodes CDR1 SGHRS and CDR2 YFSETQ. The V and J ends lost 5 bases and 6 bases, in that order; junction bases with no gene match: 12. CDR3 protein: CASSRRGLAGGRSNEQFF. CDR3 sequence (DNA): TGCGCCAGCAGTCGGAGGGGACTAGCGGGAGGTCGAAGCAATGAGCAGTTCTTC.

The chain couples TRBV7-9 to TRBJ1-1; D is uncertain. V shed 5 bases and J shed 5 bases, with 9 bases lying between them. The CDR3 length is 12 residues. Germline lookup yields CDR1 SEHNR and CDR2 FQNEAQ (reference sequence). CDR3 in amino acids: CASSPFLTEAFF. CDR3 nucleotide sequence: TGTGCCAGCAGCCCGTTTTTGACTGAAGCTTTCTTT.

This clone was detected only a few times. CDR3 bases: TGTGCCACCCGACGGACAGGGGCTGCTTCTGGGGCCAACGTCCTGACTTTC. This sequence encodes CATRRTGAASGANVLTF. This chain connects TRBV19 to TRBJ2-6; 9 bases match TRBD1. The CDR3 loop spans 17 amino acids. Germline CDR1 LNHDA, CDR2 SQIVND (reference sequence). The ends lost 10 bases at V and 1 base at J; junction bases unmatched: 11. Using reference TRBV19 and TRBJ2-6 for the parts outside the CDR3, the full variable domain is DGGITQSPKYLFRKEGQNVTLSCEQNLNHDAMYWYRQDPGQGLRLIYYSQIVNDFQKGDIAEGYSVSREKKESFPLTVTSAQKNPTAFYLCATRRTGAASGANVLTFGAGSRLTVL.

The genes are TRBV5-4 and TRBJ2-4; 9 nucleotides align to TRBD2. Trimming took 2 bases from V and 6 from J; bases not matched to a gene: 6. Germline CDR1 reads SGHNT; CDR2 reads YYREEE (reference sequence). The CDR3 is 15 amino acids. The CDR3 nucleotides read TGTGCCAGCAGCTTCGCGGGAGGGGGCGGAAACATTCAGTACTTC. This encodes CASSFAGGGGNIQYF. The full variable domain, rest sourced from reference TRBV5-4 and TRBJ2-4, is ETGVTQSPTHLIKTRGQQVTLRCSSQSGHNTVSWYQQALGQGPQFIFQYYREEENGRGNFPPRFSGLQFPNYSSELNVNALELDDSALYLCASSFAGGGGNIQYFGAGTRLSVL.

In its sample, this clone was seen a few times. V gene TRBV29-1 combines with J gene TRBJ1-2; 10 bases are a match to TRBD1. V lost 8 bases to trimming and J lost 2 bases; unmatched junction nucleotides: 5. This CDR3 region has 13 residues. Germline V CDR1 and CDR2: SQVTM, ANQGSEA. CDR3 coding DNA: TGCAGCTCATCGGGACAGGGGAACTATGGCTACACCTTC. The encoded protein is CSSSGQGNYGYTF.

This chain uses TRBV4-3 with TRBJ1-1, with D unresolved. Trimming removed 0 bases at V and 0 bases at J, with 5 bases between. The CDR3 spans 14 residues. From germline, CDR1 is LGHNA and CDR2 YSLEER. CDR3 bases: TGCGCCAGCAGCCAAGATAAGCTGAACACTGAAGCTTTCTTT. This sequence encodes CASSQDKLNTEAFF.

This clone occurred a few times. The CDR3 DNA is TGCAGCGCGTTTGGTTCGTGGGGCTGGTCCATGAACACTGAAGCTTTCTTT. It yields the protein CSAFGSWGWSMNTEAFF. The chain joins TRBV29-1 to TRBJ1-1; D possibly corresponds to TRBD1 (5 bases). In germline, CDR1 is SQVTM, CDR2 ANQGSEA. The CDR3 length is 17 residues. V lost 7 bases and J 0 bases, leaving 24 bases between the germline ends.

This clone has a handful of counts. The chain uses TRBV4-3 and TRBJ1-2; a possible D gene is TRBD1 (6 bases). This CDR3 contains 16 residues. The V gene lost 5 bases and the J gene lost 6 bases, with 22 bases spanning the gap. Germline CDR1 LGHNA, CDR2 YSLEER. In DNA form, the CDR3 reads TGCGCCAGCAGCAACCGAGGGGGGGTGCCGGGAAATGGCTACACCTTC. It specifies CASSNRGGVPGNGYTF.

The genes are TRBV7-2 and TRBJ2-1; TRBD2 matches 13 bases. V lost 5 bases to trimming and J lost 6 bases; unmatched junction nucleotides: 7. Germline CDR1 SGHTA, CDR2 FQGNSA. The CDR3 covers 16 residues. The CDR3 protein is CASSLTSGGAVNEQFF. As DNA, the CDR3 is TGTGCCAGCAGCCTCACTAGCGGGGGGGCCGTCAATGAGCAGTTCTTC.

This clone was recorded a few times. CDR3 sequence: CASSNPGLGTDTQYF. CDR3 nucleotide sequence: TGTGCCAGCAGCAACCCGGGACTAGGCACAGATACGCAGTATTTT. The chain carries TRBV7-9 and TRBJ2-3; TRBD2 matches 8 bases. Per germline, CDR1 SEHNR and CDR2 FQNEAQ (reference sequence). Trimming at V came to 5 bases and at J to 1 base, leaving 5 bases not matched to a gene. This CDR3 region has 15 residues.

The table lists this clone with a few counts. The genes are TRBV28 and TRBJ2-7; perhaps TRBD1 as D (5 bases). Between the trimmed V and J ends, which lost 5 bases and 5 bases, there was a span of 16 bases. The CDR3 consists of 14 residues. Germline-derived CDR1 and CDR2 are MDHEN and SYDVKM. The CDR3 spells CASSIGVVTNEQYF. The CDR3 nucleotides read TGTGCCAGCAGTATAGGGGTAGTAACCAACGAGCAGTACTTC.

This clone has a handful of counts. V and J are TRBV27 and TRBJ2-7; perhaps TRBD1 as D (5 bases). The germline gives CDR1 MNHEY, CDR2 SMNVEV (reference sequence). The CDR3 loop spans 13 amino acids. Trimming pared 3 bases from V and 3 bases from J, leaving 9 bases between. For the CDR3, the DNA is TGTGCCAGCAGTTTGTACAGGCACTACGAGCAGTACTTC. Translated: CASSLYRHYEQYF.

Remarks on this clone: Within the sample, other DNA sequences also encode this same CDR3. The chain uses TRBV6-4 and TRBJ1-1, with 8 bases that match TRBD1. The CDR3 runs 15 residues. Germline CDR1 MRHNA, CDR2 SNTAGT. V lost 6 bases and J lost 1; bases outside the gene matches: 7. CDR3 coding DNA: TGTGCCAGCAGGGGTATACAGGGGGAGAACACTGAAGCTTTCTTT. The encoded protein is CASRGIQGENTEAFF.

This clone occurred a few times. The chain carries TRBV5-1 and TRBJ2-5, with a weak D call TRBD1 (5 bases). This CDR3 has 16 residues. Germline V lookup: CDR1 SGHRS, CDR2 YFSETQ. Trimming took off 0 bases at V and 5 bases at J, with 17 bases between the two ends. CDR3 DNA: TGCGCCAGCAGCTTGGGTGACAGCCATAGACGGGAGACCCAGTACTTC. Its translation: CASSLGDSHRRETQYF.

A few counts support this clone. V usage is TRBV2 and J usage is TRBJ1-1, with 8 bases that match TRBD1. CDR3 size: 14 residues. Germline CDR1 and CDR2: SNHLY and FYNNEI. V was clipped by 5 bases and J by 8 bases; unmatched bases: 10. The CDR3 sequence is CASSSYTGGWEAFF. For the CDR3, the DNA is TGTGCCAGCAGTTCATATACAGGGGGATGGGAAGCTTTCTTT. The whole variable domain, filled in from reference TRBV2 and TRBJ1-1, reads EPEVTQTPSHQVTQMGQEVILRCVPISNHLYFYWYRQILGQKVEFLVSFYNNEISEKSEIFDDQFSVERPDGSNFTLKIRSTKLEDSAMYFCASSSYTGGWEAFFGQGTRLTVV.

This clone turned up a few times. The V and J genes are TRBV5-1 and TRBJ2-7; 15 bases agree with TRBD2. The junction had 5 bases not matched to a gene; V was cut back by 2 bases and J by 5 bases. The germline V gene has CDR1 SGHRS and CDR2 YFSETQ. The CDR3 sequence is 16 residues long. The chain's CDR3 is CASSLGLAGGFDEQYF. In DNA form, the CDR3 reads TGCGCCAGCAGCTTAGGACTAGCGGGAGGGTTTGACGAGCAGTACTTC. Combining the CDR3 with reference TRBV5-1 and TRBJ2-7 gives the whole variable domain KAGVTQTPRYLIKTRGQQVTLSCSPISGHRSVSWYQQTPGQGLQFLFEYFSETQRNKGNFPGRFSGRQFSNSRSEMNVSTLELGDSALYLCASSLGLAGGFDEQYFGPGTRLTVT.